This TCR beta chain was retrieved from a study of blood T cell repertoires in COVID-19. Per germline, CDR1 SGHNT and CDR2 YYREEE (reference sequence). V was cut by 0 bases and J by 1 base, with 7 bases left in between. The CDR3 runs 14 residues. Repertoires were generated with immunoSEQ multiplex PCR, while TCRdb's copy carries only in-frame clones and drops some. The sample includes a few hundred thousand clones, more than 85% of them seen just once. The specimen sequenced was peripheral blood. This TCR was sampled from a man between 25 and 39 years old with acute or convalescent COVID-19. This chain joins TRBV5-4 and TRBJ1-1, with a possible D match to TRBD1 (5 bases). CDR3 sequence: CASSLGQRNTEAFF. The DNA of the CDR3 is TGTGCCAGCAGCTTGGGACAGAGGAACACTGAAGCTTTCTTT.